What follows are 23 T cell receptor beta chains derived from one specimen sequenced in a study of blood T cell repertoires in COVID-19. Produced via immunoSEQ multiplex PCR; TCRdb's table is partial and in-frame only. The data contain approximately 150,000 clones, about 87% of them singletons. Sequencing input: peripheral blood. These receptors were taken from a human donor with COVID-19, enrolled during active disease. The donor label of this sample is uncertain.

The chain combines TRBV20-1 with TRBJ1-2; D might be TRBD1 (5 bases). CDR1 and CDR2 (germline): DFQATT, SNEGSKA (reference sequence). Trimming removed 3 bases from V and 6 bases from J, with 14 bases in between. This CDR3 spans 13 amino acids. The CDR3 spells CSASLFGGNGYTF. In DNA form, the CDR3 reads TGCAGTGCTAGTCTATTCGGGGGGAATGGCTACACCTTC.

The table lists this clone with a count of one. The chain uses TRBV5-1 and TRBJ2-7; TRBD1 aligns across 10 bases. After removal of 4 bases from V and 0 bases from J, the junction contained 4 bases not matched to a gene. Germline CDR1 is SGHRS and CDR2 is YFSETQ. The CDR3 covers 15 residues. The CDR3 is CASSTGTGDSYEQYF. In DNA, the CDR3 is TGCGCCAGCAGCACCGGGACAGGGGACTCCTACGAGCAGTACTTC.

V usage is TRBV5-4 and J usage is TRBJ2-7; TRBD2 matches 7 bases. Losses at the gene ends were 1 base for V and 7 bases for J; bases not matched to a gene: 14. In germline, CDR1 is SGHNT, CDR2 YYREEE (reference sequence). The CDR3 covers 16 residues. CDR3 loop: CASSLRGGPLQQEQYF. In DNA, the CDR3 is TGTGCCAGCAGCTTGAGGGGAGGGCCTTTGCAACAGGAGCAGTACTTC. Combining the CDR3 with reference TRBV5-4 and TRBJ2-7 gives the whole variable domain ETGVTQSPTHLIKTRGQQVTLRCSSQSGHNTVSWYQQALGQGPQFIFQYYREEENGRGNFPPRFSGLQFPNYSSELNVNALELDDSALYLCASSLRGGPLQQEQYFGPGTRLTVT.

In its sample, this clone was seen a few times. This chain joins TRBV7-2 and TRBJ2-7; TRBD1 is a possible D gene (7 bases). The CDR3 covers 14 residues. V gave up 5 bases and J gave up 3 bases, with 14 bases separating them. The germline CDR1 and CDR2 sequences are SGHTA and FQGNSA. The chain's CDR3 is CASSRQGGGYEQYF. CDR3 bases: TGTGCCAGCAGCCGCCAGGGGGGTGGCTACGAGCAGTACTTC.

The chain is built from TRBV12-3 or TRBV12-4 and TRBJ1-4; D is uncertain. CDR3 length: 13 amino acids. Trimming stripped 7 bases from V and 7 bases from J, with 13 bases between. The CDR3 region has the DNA TGTGCCAGCAAACTTGAGAGTGTTGAAAAACTGTTTTTT. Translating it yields CASKLESVEKLFF.

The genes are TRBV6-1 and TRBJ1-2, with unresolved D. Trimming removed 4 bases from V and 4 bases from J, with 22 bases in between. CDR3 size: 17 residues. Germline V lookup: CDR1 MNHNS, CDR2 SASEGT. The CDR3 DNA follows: TGTGCCAGCAGTGCACTGACGCTCCAGGTTGTCCCCTATGGCTACACCTTC. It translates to CASSALTLQVVPYGYTF.

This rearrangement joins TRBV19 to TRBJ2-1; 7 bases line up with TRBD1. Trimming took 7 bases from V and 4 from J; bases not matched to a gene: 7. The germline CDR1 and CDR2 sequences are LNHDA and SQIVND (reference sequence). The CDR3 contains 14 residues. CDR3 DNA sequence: TGTGCCAGTAACAACAGGGGCAGATACAATGAGCAGTTCTTC. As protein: CASNNRGRYNEQFF.

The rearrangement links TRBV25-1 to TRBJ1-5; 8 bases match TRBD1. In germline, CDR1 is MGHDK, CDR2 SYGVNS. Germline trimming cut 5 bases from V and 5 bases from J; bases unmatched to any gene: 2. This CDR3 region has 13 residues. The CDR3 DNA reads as TGTGCCAGCAGTTCAGGGGGCGATCAGCCCCAGCATTTT. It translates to CASSSGGDQPQHF.

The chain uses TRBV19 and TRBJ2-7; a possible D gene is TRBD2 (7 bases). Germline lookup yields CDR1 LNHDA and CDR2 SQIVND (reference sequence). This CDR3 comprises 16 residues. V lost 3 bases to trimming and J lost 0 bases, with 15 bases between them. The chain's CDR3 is CASSMKVRGLSYEQYF. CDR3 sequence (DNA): TGTGCCAGTAGTATGAAAGTGCGGGGGCTCTCCTACGAGCAGTACTTC.

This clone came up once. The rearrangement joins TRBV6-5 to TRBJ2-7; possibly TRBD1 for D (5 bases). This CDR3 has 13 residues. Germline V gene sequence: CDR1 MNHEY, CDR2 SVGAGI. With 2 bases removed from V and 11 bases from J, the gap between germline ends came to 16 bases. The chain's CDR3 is CASSYKGSLFEYF. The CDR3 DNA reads TGTGCCAGCAGTTACAAGGGGTCCTTATTTGAGTACTTC.

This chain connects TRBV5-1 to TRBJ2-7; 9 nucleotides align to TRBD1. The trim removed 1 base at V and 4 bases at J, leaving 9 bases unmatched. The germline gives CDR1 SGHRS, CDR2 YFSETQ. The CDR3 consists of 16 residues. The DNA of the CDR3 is TGCGCCAGCAGCTTGCAAACAGGGGGCTTGGCTTACGAGCAGTACTTC. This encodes CASSLQTGGLAYEQYF.

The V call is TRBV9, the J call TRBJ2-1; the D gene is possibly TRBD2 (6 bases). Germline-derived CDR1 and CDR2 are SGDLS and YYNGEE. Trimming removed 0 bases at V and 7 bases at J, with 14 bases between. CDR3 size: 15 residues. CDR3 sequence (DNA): TGTGCCAGCAGCGTAGTAGGCGCGGGACCGAATGAGCAGTTCTTC. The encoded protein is CASSVVGAGPNEQFF. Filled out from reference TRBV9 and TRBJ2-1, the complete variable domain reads DSGVTQTPKHLITATGQRVTLRCSPRSGDLSVYWYQQSLDQGLQFLIQYYNGEERAKGNILERFSAQQFPDLHSELNLSSLELGDSALYFCASSVVGAGPNEQFFGPGTRLTVL.

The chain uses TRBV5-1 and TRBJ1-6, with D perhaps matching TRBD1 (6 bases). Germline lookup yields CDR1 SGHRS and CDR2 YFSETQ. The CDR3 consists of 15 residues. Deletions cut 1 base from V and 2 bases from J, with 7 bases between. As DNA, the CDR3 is TGCGCCAGCAGCTTGCAGGGGACCTATAATTCACCCCTCCACTTT. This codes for CASSLQGTYNSPLHF.

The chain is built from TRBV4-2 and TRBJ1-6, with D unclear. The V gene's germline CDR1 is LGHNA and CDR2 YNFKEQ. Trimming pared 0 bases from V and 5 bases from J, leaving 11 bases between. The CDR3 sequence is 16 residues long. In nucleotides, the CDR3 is TGTGCCAGCAGCCAAGAAAGGGAGGCCGATAATTCACCCCTCCACTTT. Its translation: CASSQEREADNSPLHF.

The CDR3 loop is CASSPRGAGTGELFF. Written as DNA, the CDR3 is TGTGCCAGCAGCCCCCGGGGGGCCGGGACCGGGGAGCTGTTTTTT. The rearrangement uses TRBV3-1 (or the pseudogene TRBV3-2) and TRBJ2-2; TRBD2 might be the D (7 bases). The V gene's germline CDR1 is LGHDT and CDR2 YNNKEL (reference sequence). The CDR3 is made up of 15 amino acids. The germline V and J ends were trimmed by 4 bases and 5 bases, with 14 bases remaining between them.

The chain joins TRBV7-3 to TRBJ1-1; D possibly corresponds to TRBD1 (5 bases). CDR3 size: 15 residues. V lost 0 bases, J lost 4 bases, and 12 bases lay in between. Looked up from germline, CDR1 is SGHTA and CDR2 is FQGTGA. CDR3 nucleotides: TGTGCCAGCAGCTTAACGGCAGGGTTGGTCACTGAAGCTTTCTTT. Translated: CASSLTAGLVTEAFF.

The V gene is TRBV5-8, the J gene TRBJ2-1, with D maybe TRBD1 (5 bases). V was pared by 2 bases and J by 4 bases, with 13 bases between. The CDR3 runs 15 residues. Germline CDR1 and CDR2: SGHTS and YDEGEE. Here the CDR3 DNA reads TGTGCCAGCAGCTTCGACAGCTCTCTTTACAATGAGCAGTTCTTC. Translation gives CASSFDSSLYNEQFF.

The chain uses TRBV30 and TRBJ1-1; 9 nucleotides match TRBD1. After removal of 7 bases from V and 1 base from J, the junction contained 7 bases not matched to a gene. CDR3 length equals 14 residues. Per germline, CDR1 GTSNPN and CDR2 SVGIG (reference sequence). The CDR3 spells CASTGQGGNTEAFF. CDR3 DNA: TGTGCCTCTACGGGACAGGGAGGGAACACTGAAGCTTTCTTT.

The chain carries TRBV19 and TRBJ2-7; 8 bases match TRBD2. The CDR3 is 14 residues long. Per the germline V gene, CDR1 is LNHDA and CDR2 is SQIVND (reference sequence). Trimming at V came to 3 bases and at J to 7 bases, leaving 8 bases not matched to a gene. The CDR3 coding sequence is TGTGCCAGTAGTATTCCGGGGGGGCTGAGAGAGCAGTACTTC. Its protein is CASSIPGGLREQYF.

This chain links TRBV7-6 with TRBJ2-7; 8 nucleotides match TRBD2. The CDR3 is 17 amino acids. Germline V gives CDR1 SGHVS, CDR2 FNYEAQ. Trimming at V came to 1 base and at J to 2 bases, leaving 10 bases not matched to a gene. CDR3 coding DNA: TGTGCCAGCAGCTTAGGCGATGGTAGCGGGGTCCCCTACGAGCAGTACTTC. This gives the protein CASSLGDGSGVPYEQYF.

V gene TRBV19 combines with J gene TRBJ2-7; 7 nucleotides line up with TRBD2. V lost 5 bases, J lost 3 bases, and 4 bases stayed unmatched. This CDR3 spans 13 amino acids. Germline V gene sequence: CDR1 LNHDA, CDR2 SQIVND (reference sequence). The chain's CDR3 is CASSPGGFYEQYF. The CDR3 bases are TGTGCCAGTAGTCCGGGAGGCTTCTACGAGCAGTACTTC.

Written as DNA, the CDR3 is TGTGCCAGTGGAGAGGGGGCGGAAGGAAACACCATATATTTT. Amino acids: CASGEGAEGNTIYF. The rearrangement uses TRBV19 and TRBJ1-3, with 7 bases fitting TRBD1. CDR1 and CDR2 from the germline V gene are LNHDA and SQIVND (reference sequence). With V trimmed by 8 bases and J by 4 bases, 8 bases remained unmatched. The CDR3 contains 14 residues. Combining the CDR3 with reference TRBV19 and TRBJ1-3 gives the whole variable domain DGGITQSPKYLFRKEGQNVTLSCEQNLNHDAMYWYRQDPGQGLRLIYYSQIVNDFQKGDIAEGYSVSREKKESFPLTVTSAQKNPTAFYLCASGEGAEGNTIYFGEGSWLTVV.

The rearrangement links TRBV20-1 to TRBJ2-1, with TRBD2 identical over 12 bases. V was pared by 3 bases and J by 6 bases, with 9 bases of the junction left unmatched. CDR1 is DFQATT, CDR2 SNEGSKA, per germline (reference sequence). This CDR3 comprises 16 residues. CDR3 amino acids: CSASSLAGGLSNEQFF. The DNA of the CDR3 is TGCAGTGCTAGTTCTCTAGCGGGGGGGCTCAGCAATGAGCAGTTCTTC.